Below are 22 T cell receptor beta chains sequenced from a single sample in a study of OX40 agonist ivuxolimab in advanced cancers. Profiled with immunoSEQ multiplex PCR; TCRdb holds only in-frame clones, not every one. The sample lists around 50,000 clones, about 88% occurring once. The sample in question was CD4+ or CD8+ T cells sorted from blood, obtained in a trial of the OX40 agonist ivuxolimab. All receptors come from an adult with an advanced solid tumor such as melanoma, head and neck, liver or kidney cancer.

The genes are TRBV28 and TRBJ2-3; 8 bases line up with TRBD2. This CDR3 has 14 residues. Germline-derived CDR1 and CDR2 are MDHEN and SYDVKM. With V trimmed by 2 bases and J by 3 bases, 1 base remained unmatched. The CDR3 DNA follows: TGTGCCAGCAGTTTAAGCGGGAGAACAGATACGCAGTATTTT. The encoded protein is CASSLSGRTDTQYF.

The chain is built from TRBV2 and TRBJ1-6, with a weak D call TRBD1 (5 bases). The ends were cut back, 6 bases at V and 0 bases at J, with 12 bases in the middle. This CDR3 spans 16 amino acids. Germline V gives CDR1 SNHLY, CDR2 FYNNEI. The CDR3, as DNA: TGTGCCAGCAGCCTCCGACAGATCTCCTATAATTCACCCCTCCACTTT. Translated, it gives CASSLRQISYNSPLHF.

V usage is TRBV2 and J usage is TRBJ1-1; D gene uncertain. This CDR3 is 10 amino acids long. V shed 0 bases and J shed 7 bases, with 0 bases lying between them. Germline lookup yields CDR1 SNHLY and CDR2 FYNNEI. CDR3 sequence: CASSEAEAFF. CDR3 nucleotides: TGTGCCAGCAGTGAAGCTGAAGCTTTCTTT.

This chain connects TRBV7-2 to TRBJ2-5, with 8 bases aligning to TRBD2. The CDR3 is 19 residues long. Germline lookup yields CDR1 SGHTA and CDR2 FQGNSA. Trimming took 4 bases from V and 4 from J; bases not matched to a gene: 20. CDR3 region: CASSSRDGGFGSGGETQYF. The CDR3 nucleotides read TGTGCCAGCAGCTCCCGGGACGGAGGGTTCGGGAGCGGGGGAGAGACCCAGTACTTC.

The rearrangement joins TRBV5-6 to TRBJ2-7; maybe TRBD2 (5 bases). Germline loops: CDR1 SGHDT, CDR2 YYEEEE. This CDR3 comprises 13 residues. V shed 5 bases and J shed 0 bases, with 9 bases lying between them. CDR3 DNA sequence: TGTGCCAGCAGTTTCGGGGTCTCCTACGAGCAGTACTTC. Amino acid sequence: CASSFGVSYEQYF. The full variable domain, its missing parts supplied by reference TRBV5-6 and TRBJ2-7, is DAGVTQSPTHLIKTRGQQVTLRCSPKSGHDTVSWYQQALGQGPQFIFQYYEEEERQRGNFPDRFSGHQFPNYSSELNVNALLLGDSALYLCASSFGVSYEQYFGPGTRLTVT.

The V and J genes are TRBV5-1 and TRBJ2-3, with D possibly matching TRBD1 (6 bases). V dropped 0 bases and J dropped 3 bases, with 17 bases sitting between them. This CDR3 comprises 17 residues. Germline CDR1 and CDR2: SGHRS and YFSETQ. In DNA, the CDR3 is TGCGCCAGCAGCTTGGAGGTTTCAGGGGTCTCGACAGATACGCAGTATTTT. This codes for CASSLEVSGVSTDTQYF.

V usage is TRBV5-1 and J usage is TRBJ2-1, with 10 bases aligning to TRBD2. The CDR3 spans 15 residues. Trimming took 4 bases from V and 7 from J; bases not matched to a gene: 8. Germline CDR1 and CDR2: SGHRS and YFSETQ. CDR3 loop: CASSLTSGAGNEQFF. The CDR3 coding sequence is TGCGCCAGCAGCCTAACTAGCGGGGCAGGGAATGAGCAGTTCTTC.

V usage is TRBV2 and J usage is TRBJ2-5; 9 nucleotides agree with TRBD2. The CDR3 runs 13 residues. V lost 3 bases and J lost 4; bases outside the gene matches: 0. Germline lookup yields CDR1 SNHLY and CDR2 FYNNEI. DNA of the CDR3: TGTGCCAGCAGTGAGGGACTAGCAGAGACCCAGTACTTC. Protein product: CASSEGLAETQYF.

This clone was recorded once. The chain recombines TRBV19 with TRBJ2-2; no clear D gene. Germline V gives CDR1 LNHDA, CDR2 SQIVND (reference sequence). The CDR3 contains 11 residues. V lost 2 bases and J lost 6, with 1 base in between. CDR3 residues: CASSIPGELFF. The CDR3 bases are TGTGCCAGTAGTATACCCGGGGAGCTGTTTTTT. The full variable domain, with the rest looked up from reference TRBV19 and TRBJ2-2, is DGGITQSPKYLFRKEGQNVTLSCEQNLNHDAMYWYRQDPGQGLRLIYYSQIVNDFQKGDIAEGYSVSREKKESFPLTVTSAQKNPTAFYLCASSIPGELFFGEGSRLTVL.

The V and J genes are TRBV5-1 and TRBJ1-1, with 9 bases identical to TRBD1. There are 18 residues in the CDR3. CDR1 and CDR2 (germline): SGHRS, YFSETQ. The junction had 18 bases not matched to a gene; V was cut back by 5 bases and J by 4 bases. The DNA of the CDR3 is TGCGCCAGCAGAGGGAGTTTGGACAGGGGAATTATAAGCACTGAAGCTTTCTTT. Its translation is CASRGSLDRGIISTEAFF.

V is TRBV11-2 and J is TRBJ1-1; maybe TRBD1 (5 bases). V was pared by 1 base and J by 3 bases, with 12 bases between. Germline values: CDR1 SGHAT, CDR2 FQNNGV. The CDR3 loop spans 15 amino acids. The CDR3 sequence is CASSLVAGPDTEAFF. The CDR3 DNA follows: TGTGCCAGCAGCTTAGTCGCAGGGCCCGACACTGAAGCTTTCTTT.

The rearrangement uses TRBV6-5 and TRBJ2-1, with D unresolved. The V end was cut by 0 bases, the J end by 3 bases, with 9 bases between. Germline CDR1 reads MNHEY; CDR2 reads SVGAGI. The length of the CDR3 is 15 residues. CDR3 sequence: CASSYSRRNYNEQFF. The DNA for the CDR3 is TGTGCCAGCAGTTACTCGAGGCGAAACTACAATGAGCAGTTCTTC.

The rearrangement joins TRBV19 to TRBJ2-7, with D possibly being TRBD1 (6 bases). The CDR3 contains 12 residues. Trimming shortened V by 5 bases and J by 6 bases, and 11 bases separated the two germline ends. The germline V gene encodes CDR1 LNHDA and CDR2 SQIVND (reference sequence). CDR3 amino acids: CASSANRVEQYF. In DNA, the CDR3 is TGTGCCAGTAGTGCCAACAGGGTCGAGCAGTACTTC.

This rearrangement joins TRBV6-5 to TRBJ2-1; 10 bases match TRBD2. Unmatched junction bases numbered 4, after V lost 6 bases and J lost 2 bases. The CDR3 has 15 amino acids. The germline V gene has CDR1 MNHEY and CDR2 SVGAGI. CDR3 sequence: CASSQSGGAYNEQFF. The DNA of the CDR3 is TGTGCCAGCAGCCAAAGCGGGGGGGCCTACAATGAGCAGTTCTTC.

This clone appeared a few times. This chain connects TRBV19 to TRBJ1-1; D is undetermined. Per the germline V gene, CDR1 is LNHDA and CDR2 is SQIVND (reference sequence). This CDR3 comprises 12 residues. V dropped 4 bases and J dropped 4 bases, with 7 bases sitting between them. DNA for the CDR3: TGTGCCAGTAGTACCCGGGGCACTGAAGCTTTCTTT. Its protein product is CASSTRGTEAFF.

CDR3 region: CASSYSRNMNTEAFF. CDR3 DNA: TGTGCCAGCAGTTACTCGAGGAACATGAACACTGAAGCTTTCTTT. V and J are TRBV6-5 and TRBJ1-1; D call uncertain. V lost 0 bases and J lost 0, with 8 bases in between. The V gene's germline CDR1 is MNHEY and CDR2 SVGAGI. This CDR3 spans 15 amino acids.

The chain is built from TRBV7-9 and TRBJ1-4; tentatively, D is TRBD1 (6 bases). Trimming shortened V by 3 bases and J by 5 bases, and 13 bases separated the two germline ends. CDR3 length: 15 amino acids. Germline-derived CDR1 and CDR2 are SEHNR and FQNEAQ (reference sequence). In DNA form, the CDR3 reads TGTGCCAGCAGCTTGGGAGACAGGAGAAATGAAAAACTGTTTTTT. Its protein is CASSLGDRRNEKLFF.

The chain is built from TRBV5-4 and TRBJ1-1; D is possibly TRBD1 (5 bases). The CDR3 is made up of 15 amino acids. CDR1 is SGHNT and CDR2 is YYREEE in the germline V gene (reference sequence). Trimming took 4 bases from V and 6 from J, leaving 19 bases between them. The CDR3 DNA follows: TGTGCCAGCAGCCTCGGGACCCCCAGGAGCGCTGAAGCTTTCTTT. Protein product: CASSLGTPRSAEAFF.

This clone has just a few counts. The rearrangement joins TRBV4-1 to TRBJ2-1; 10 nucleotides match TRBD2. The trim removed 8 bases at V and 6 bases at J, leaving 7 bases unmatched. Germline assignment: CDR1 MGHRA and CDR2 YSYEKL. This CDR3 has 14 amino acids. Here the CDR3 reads CASGVVAGGNEQFF. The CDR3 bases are TGCGCCAGCGGGGTCGTAGCGGGGGGCAATGAGCAGTTCTTC.

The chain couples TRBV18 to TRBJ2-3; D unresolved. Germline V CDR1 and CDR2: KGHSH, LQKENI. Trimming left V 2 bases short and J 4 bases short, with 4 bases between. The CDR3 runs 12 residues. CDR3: CASSPSSDTQYF. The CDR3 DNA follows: TGTGCCAGCTCACCATCGTCAGATACGCAGTATTTT. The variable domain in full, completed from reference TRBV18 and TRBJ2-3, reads NAGVMQNPRHLVRRRGQEARLRCSPMKGHSHVYWYRQLPEEGLKFMVYLQKENIIDESGMPKERFSAEFPKEGPSILRIQQVVRGDSAAYFCASSPSSDTQYFGPGTRLTVL.

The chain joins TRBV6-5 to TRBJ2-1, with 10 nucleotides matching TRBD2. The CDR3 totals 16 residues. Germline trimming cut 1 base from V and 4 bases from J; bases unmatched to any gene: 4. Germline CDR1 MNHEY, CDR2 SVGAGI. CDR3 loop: CASSYLEREGYNEQFF. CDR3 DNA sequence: TGTGCCAGCAGTTACTTAGAGCGGGAGGGTTACAATGAGCAGTTCTTC.

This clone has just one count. The CDR3 DNA follows: TGCAGCGTTCGGGCGCCAGACGGCTACACCTTC. Its protein is CSVRAPDGYTF. The rearrangement uses TRBV29-1 and TRBJ1-2; D uncertain. This CDR3 comprises 11 residues. The V end was cut by 5 bases, the J end by 8 bases, with 12 bases between. The V gene's germline CDR1 is SQVTM and CDR2 ANQGSEA. Using reference TRBV29-1 and TRBJ1-2 for the parts outside the CDR3, the full variable domain is SAVISQKPSRDICQRGTSLTIQCQVDSQVTMMFWYRQQPGQSLTLIATANQGSEATYESGFVIDKFPISRPNLTFSTLTVSNMSPEDSSIYLCSVRAPDGYTFGSGTRLTVV.